This T cell receptor (beta chain) was obtained from a study of T cell responses to AZD1222 COVID-19 vaccine. This CDR3 is 15 amino acids long. With 5 bases clipped from V and 1 base from J, the junction kept 7 bases outside the gene matches. Germline V gives CDR1 SGHAT, CDR2 FQDESV (reference sequence). Study findings and constraints: Following two doses of AZD1222, Spike-specific TCR breadth and depth rose.

Comment on this clone: Its antigen is still unknown.

The repertoire was sequenced with immunoSEQ multiplex PCR; TCRdb's copy has only in-frame clones and lacks some. The repertoire includes about 76,000 clones, 70% to 80% of them detected once, and approximately 30% sits in the top ten. This sample comprised peripheral blood, obtained 28 days after the second dose of the MenACWY control vaccine. The clonotype originates from an adult who received the MenACWY meningococcal vaccine as a control. This chain connects TRBV11-1 to TRBJ1-1; 7 nucleotides match TRBD1. DNA of the CDR3: TGTGCCAGCAGCCGAGGGGGCGGAGGGAACACTGAAGCTTTCTTT. The encoded protein is CASSRGGGGNTEAFF.